Below, 30 T cell receptor beta chains from the same sample are listed, as sequenced in a study of metastatic and nonmetastatic thyroid tumors. Until they underwent thyroid surgery, no patient had received any treatment. TCRdb re-clonotyped the PCR reads through MiXCR. The profile shows 9,500 to 15,000 clones, roughly 30% of them singletons. The specimen sequenced was tumor tissue. These receptors came from a female donor with papillary thyroid cancer or a benign thyroid nodule (not recorded which). Some clones in this sample may be carry-over from other donors' samples.

The chain carries TRBV5-1 and TRBJ2-1; 9 bases line up with TRBD2. This CDR3 is built from 17 residues. The ends lost 2 bases at V and 4 bases at J; junction bases unmatched: 10. The germline V gene encodes CDR1 SGHRS and CDR2 YFSETQ. The CDR3 nucleotides are TGCGCCAGCAGCTTAGGGCTAGCGGGGATCCAATACAATGAGCAGTTCTTC. Protein sequence: CASSLGLAGIQYNEQFF.

J is TRBJ2-2 and V is TRBV29-1; D possibly uses TRBD1 or TRBD2 (5 bases each). CDR3 length: 15 residues. Germline-derived CDR1 and CDR2 are SQVTM and ANQGSEA. Trimming removed 5 bases from V and 0 bases from J, with 13 bases in between. As DNA, the CDR3 is TGCAGCGTTCCCCTCGGGGCAGCGAACACCGGGGAGCTGTTTTTT. This translates into CSVPLGAANTGELFF.

The chain couples TRBV5-1 to TRBJ2-5, with TRBD1 identical over 11 bases. The length of the CDR3 is 14 residues. Germline values: CDR1 SGHRS, CDR2 YFSETQ. Losses at the gene ends were 4 bases for V and 3 bases for J; bases not matched to a gene: 2. The CDR3 sequence: CASSPGQGEETQYF. DNA of the CDR3: TGCGCCAGCAGCCCGGGACAGGGGGAAGAGACCCAGTACTTC.

This clone appeared many times. Here the CDR3 reads CASSVVASGGTNEQFF. The CDR3 nucleotides read TGTGCCAGCAGCGTAGTGGCTAGCGGGGGGACCAATGAGCAGTTCTTC. V gene TRBV9 combines with J gene TRBJ2-1, with 11 bases fitting TRBD2. The germline CDR1 and CDR2 sequences are SGDLS and YYNGEE. The V gene end was trimmed by 0 bases and the J gene end by 6 bases; junction bases not matched to a gene: 5. CDR3 size: 16 residues. Supplemented by reference TRBV9 and TRBJ2-1, the full variable domain reads DSGVTQTPKHLITATGQRVTLRCSPRSGDLSVYWYQQSLDQGLQFLIQYYNGEERAKGNILERFSAQQFPDLHSELNLSSLELGDSALYFCASSVVASGGTNEQFFGPGTRLTVL.

By sample share, this clone is medium-sized. The chain links TRBV28 to TRBJ1-1, with 9 bases lining up with TRBD1. The germline V gene has CDR1 MDHEN and CDR2 SYDVKM. V dropped 5 bases and J dropped 3; count of bases not matched to a gene: 7. The CDR3 has 15 residues. In DNA form, the CDR3 reads TGTGCCAGCAGTGTCCCGGGACAGGGTCACACTGAAGCTTTCTTT. This encodes CASSVPGQGHTEAFF.

This clone has ten or more counts. The V and J genes are TRBV11-3 and TRBJ2-1, with 11 bases matching TRBD2. This CDR3 comprises 17 residues. Germline values: CDR1 SGHNT, CDR2 YENEEA. Losses at the gene ends were 1 base for V and 10 bases for J; bases not matched to a gene: 12. This CDR3 is CASSLGVSGRADQEQFF. Here the CDR3 DNA reads TGTGCCAGCAGCTTAGGGGTTAGCGGGAGGGCAGATCAGGAGCAGTTCTTC.

The chain has TRBV6-1 and TRBJ1-2, with D perhaps TRBD1 (5 bases). CDR3 size: 14 residues. With 6 bases removed from V and 4 bases from J, the gap between germline ends came to 15 bases. Germline-derived CDR1 and CDR2 are MNHNS and SASEGT. The CDR3 DNA follows: TGTGCCAGCAGCTCTCAGGGTGGGGCCTATGGCTACACCTTC. It encodes CASSSQGGAYGYTF.

The J gene is TRBJ1-1, the V gene TRBV20-1; D is ambiguous. This CDR3 region has 16 residues. The V gene lost 1 base and the J gene lost 3 bases, with 18 bases spanning the gap. From germline, CDR1 is DFQATT and CDR2 SNEGSKA (reference sequence). The CDR3 DNA reads as TGCAGTGCTAGAGCCATGGGAATCCAGAAGGACACTGAAGCTTTCTTT. This gives the protein CSARAMGIQKDTEAFF.

The chain couples TRBV7-8 to TRBJ1-2; D not certain. CDR3 length: 14 amino acids. V was cut by 1 base and J by 2 bases, with 8 bases left in between. Looked up from germline, CDR1 is SGHVS and CDR2 is FQNEAQ. CDR3: CASSLDPRNYGYTF. The CDR3, as DNA: TGTGCCAGCAGCTTAGATCCGAGAAACTATGGCTACACCTTC. The full variable domain, with the rest looked up from reference TRBV7-8 and TRBJ1-2, is GAGVSQSPRYKVAKRGQDVALRCDPISGHVSLFWYQQALGQGPEFLTYFQNEAQLDKSGLPSDRFFAERPEGSVSTLKIQRTQQEDSAVYLCASSLDPRNYGYTFGSGTRLTVV.

This chain uses TRBV5-1 with TRBJ1-4; TRBD1 agrees at 7 bases. Germline lookup yields CDR1 SGHRS and CDR2 YFSETQ. There are 17 residues in the CDR3. V gave up 0 bases and J gave up 5 bases; unmatched junction bases: 10. This CDR3 is CASSLGLIGGLNEKLFF. CDR3 nucleotides: TGCGCCAGCAGCTTGGGCCTAATAGGGGGCTTGAATGAAAAACTGTTTTTT.

This clone was recorded many times. CDR3 loop: CSVGSQETQYF. CDR3 DNA sequence: TGCAGCGTTGGGTCCCAAGAGACCCAGTACTTC. J is TRBJ2-5 and V is TRBV29-1; no clear D. V was clipped by 4 bases and J by 1 base, with 4 bases between them. The germline CDR1 and CDR2 sequences are SQVTM and ANQGSEA. The CDR3 length is 11 residues.

The CDR3 loop is CASSYSARERGEQYF. CDR3 in DNA: TGTGCCAGCAGTTACTCTGCGCGGGAGAGGGGGGAGCAGTACTTC. V and J are TRBV6-5 and TRBJ2-7; tentatively, D is TRBD2 (7 bases). The CDR3 extends over 15 amino acids. The V and J ends lost 0 bases and 7 bases respectively, with 16 bases between them. CDR1 is MNHEY and CDR2 is SVGAGI in the germline V gene.

The table lists this clone with a few counts. The V gene is TRBV19, the J gene TRBJ2-7; no clear D gene. The length of the CDR3 is 11 residues. Germline lookup yields CDR1 LNHDA and CDR2 SQIVND (reference sequence). V was shortened by 6 bases and J by 3 bases, with 6 bases between the two germline ends. The CDR3 protein is CASRGYYEQYF. The CDR3 DNA reads as TGTGCCAGTAGAGGGTACTACGAGCAGTACTTC.

By share, this clone ranks as medium-sized. The rearrangement joins TRBV20-1 to TRBJ2-7; D is unresolved. This CDR3 is 12 amino acids long. V was pared by 5 bases and J by 3 bases, with 11 bases between. Germline assignment: CDR1 DFQATT and CDR2 SNEGSKA (reference sequence). The CDR3 loop is CSAPLTGYEQYF. The CDR3 region has the DNA TGCAGTGCTCCCCTTACGGGCTACGAGCAGTACTTC.

Judged by abundance, this clone is medium-sized. The V and J genes are TRBV5-1 and TRBJ1-1; D might be TRBD1 (6 bases). The germline CDR1 and CDR2 sequences are SGHRS and YFSETQ. The CDR3 runs to 14 residues. V lost 5 bases to trimming and J lost 4 bases, with 15 bases between them. CDR3 protein: CASSEGGRSTEAFF. The CDR3 nucleotides are TGCGCCAGCAGTGAGGGGGGGCGAAGCACTGAAGCTTTCTTT.

The chain has TRBV20-1 and TRBJ2-3; 9 bases line up with TRBD1. CDR1 is DFQATT and CDR2 is SNEGSKA in the germline V gene (reference sequence). The CDR3 contains 15 residues. V lost 0 bases to trimming and J lost 5 bases; unmatched junction nucleotides: 6. The CDR3 protein is CSAREDRGHQDTQYF. For the CDR3, the DNA is TGCAGTGCTAGAGAGGACAGGGGCCATCAAGATACGCAGTATTTT.

The V gene is TRBV6-1, the J gene TRBJ1-4; 9 nucleotides line up with TRBD1. The CDR3 runs to 14 residues. The germline V gene has CDR1 MNHNS and CDR2 SASEGT. Losses at the gene ends were 7 bases for V and 6 bases for J; bases not matched to a gene: 6. The CDR3 spells CASMTGGGDEKLFF. CDR3 bases: TGTGCCAGCATGACAGGGGGAGGGGATGAAAAACTGTTTTTT.

The V gene is TRBV7-2, the J gene TRBJ2-3, with D uncertain. The CDR3 has 13 amino acids. Germline V lookup: CDR1 SGHTA, CDR2 FQGNSA. V gave up 2 bases and J gave up 5 bases, with 8 bases separating them. The CDR3 DNA reads TGTGCCAGCAGCTTAACCCAAGTAGATACGCAGTATTTT. This codes for CASSLTQVDTQYF.

The chain's CDR3 is CASKPVFTTSNQPQHF. In nucleotides, the CDR3 is TGTGCCAGCAAGCCCGTCTTTACAACTAGCAATCAGCCCCAGCATTTT. This chain uses TRBV6-1 with TRBJ1-5; D is uncertain. Germline assignment: CDR1 MNHNS and CDR2 SASEGT. V lost 7 bases to trimming and J lost 0 bases, with 16 bases between them. The CDR3 consists of 16 residues.

This clone qualifies as medium-sized. The chain employs TRBV11-2 and TRBJ1-2; D is unresolved. This CDR3 comprises 12 residues. The germline V gene has CDR1 SGHAT and CDR2 FQNNGV. The V and J ends lost 1 base and 6 bases respectively, with 6 bases between them. CDR3 coding DNA: TGTGCCAGCAGCTTAGCCCTCAATGGCTACACCTTC. It encodes CASSLALNGYTF. Full variable domain (rest looked up from reference TRBV11-2 and TRBJ1-2): EAGVAQSPRYKIIEKRQSVAFWCNPISGHATLYWYQQILGQGPKLLIQFQNNGVVDDSQLPKDRFSAERLKGVDSTLKIQPAKLEDSAVYLCASSLALNGYTFGSGTRLTVV.

This chain joins TRBV11-1 and TRBJ2-7; possible D gene TRBD1, 6 bases. The CDR3 runs 13 residues. V lost 5 bases to trimming and J lost 3 bases, with 11 bases between them. Germline-derived CDR1 and CDR2 are SGHAT and FQDESV (reference sequence). CDR3 residues: CASSPGQIYEQYF. CDR3 sequence (DNA): TGTGCCAGCAGCCCCGGACAGATCTACGAGCAGTACTTC. The whole variable domain, remainder taken from reference TRBV11-1 and TRBJ2-7, is EAEVAQSPRYKITEKSQAVAFWCDPISGHATLYWYRQILGQGPELLVQFQDESVVDDSQLPKDRFSAERLKGVDSTLKIQPAELGDSAMYLCASSPGQIYEQYFGPGTRLTVT.

Regarding this clone: At one boundary the junction diverges from the germline segment, which might be a read error. The chain carries TRBV7-9 and TRBJ1-1, with TRBD1 matching over 7 bases. The CDR3 extends over 15 amino acids. Germline V lookup: CDR1 SEHNR, CDR2 FQNEAQ (reference sequence). The CDR3 DNA reads TGTGGCAGCAGCCCCCCGACAGGGTCCAACACTGAAGCTTTCTTT. It is translated as CGSSPPTGSNTEAFF.

By its share, this clone is medium-sized. The V call is TRBV27, the J call TRBJ2-1, with 10 bases matching TRBD2. Germline V gene sequence: CDR1 MNHEY, CDR2 SMNVEV (reference sequence). The CDR3 covers 14 residues. J lost 6 bases, V lost 8 bases, and 7 bases had no gene match. This chain's CDR3 is CASRIAGGGNEQFF. The CDR3 region has the DNA TGTGCCAGCCGGATAGCGGGAGGAGGCAATGAGCAGTTCTTC.

Only a few counts were recorded for this clone. This chain links TRBV28 with TRBJ1-2, with D possibly matching TRBD1 (6 bases). This CDR3 is 13 amino acids long. Looked up from germline, CDR1 is MDHEN and CDR2 is SYDVKM. V dropped 6 bases and J dropped 4 bases, with 12 bases sitting between them. The CDR3 loop reads CASSPDRSYGYTF. CDR3 coding DNA: TGTGCCAGCAGCCCGGACAGAAGCTATGGCTACACCTTC.

This clone was found a few times. The CDR3 does not end in the conserved phenylalanine or tryptophan, so this is likely a read error. The chain carries TRBV20-1 and TRBJ1-2; TRBD1 might be the D (5 bases). Trimming removed 4 bases from V and 0 bases from J, with 18 bases in between. There are 16 residues in the CDR3. CDR1 and CDR2 from the germline V gene are DFQATT and SNEGSKA (reference sequence). For the CDR3, the DNA is TGCAGTGCTACTAGCCCGGGGACGGGACCTAACTATGGCTACACCCTC. As protein: CSATSPGTGPNYGYTL.

The V gene is TRBV28, the J gene TRBJ1-2; unclear D gene. V was pared by 7 bases and J by 1 base, with 13 bases between. CDR1 is MDHEN, CDR2 SYDVKM, per germline. CDR3 length: 14 amino acids. The CDR3 nucleotides read TGTGCCAGCAATTCCGGCGGGAGTAACTATGGCTACACCTTC. Its translation is CASNSGGSNYGYTF.

This chain links TRBV6-1 with TRBJ2-7; 9 bases agree with TRBD2. The CDR3 is 13 residues long. Unmatched junction bases numbered 3, after V lost 6 bases and J lost 3 bases. In germline, CDR1 is MNHNS, CDR2 SASEGT. The CDR3: CASRTSGVYEQYF. The CDR3 bases are TGTGCCAGCAGGACTAGCGGCGTCTACGAGCAGTACTTC.

This clone is classed as medium-sized. Here the CDR3 DNA reads TGTGCCAGCAGCCCCGGGCAGGGGGCGGGCGGGGAGCTGTTTTTT. The encoded protein is CASSPGQGAGGELFF. The chain links TRBV7-6 to TRBJ2-2, with 8 bases matching TRBD1. This CDR3 has 15 residues. V was clipped by 5 bases and J by 7 bases; unmatched bases: 9. Germline lookup yields CDR1 SGHVS and CDR2 FNYEAQ.

In this sample, this clone turned up a few times. The chain couples TRBV12-3 or TRBV12-4 to TRBJ2-1; D might be TRBD1 or TRBD2, each matching 5 bases. Trimming took 6 bases from V and 9 from J, leaving 15 bases between them. The CDR3 is 13 residues long. The CDR3 region has the DNA TGTGCCAGCAGCCCCGGGACGCGTGGTGAGCAGTTCTTC. This codes for CASSPGTRGEQFF.

The rearrangement uses TRBV20-1 and TRBJ2-1; TRBD2 is a possible D gene (6 bases). Looked up from germline, CDR1 is DFQATT and CDR2 is SNEGSKA (reference sequence). This CDR3 has 14 amino acids. V shed 3 bases and J shed 7 bases, with 16 bases lying between them. This CDR3 is CSASTGARPNEQFF. In nucleotides, the CDR3 is TGCAGTGCTAGTACGGGAGCCAGGCCTAATGAGCAGTTCTTC.